The 23 T cell receptor beta chains listed next were all sequenced from one sample in a study of blood T cell repertoires in COVID-19. The method was immunoSEQ multiplex PCR; TCRdb's version includes in-frame clones alone and lacks a portion of them. This sample has 150,000 to 200,000 clones, with 65% to 80% found just once. The sequenced sample was PBMCs or T cells enriched from blood (not recorded which). All receptors derive from a woman in her forties or fifties with acute COVID-19.

This clone showed up just a few times. The chain recombines TRBV20-1 with TRBJ1-3; D is unresolved. Per germline, CDR1 DFQATT and CDR2 SNEGSKA (reference sequence). The CDR3 contains 11 residues. V lost 5 bases and J lost 4, with 6 bases in between. DNA for the CDR3: TGCAGTGCTGAACAGGGAAACACCATATATTTT. This encodes CSAEQGNTIYF.

The DNA for the CDR3 is TGTGCCAGCAGCCTCTCCGGGACTAGGGAACACATTCAGTACTTC. Translating it yields CASSLSGTREHIQYF. V and J are TRBV4-2 and TRBJ2-4; TRBD2 matches 8 bases. Trimming cost V 4 bases and J 8 bases; bases outside gene matches: 10. CDR3 length equals 15 residues. CDR1 is LGHNA, CDR2 YNFKEQ, per germline.

The count of this clone is one. The CDR3 region is CASALAGGRPDTQYF. Here the CDR3 DNA reads TGTGCCAGTGCTCTAGCGGGGGGCCGACCAGATACGCAGTATTTT. V is TRBV25-1 and J is TRBJ2-3; 11 bases match TRBD2. Germline CDR1 MGHDK, CDR2 SYGVNS. CDR3 length: 15 residues. The junction had 9 bases not matched to a gene; V was cut back by 9 bases and J by 4 bases. Variable domain in full (rest from reference TRBV25-1 and TRBJ2-3): EADIYQTPRYLVIGTGKKITLECSQTMGHDKMYWYQQDPGMELHLIHYSYGVNSTEKGDLSSESTVSRIRTEHFPLTLESARPSHTSQYLCASALAGGRPDTQYFGPGTRLTVL.

The chain combines TRBV30 with TRBJ1-2, with TRBD1 as a possible D gene (6 bases). Trimming took off 2 bases at V and 2 bases at J, with 9 bases between the two ends. The germline V gene encodes CDR1 GTSNPN and CDR2 SVGIG (reference sequence). CDR3 length: 13 residues. As DNA, the CDR3 is TGTGCCTGGAGTCGGGGGGCCAACTATGGCTACACCTTC. Translated, it gives CAWSRGANYGYTF. The full variable domain, in which reference TRBV30 and TRBJ1-2 provide the parts outside the CDR3, is SQTIHQWPATLVQPVGSPLSLECTVEGTSNPNLYWYRQAAGRGLQLLFYSVGIGQISSEVPQNLSASRPQDRQFILSSKKLLLSDSGFYLCAWSRGANYGYTFGSGTRLTVV.

The chain is built from TRBV9 and TRBJ1-2; perhaps TRBD1 as D (5 bases). The CDR3 sequence is 15 residues long. The germline gives CDR1 SGDLS, CDR2 YYNGEE. The V gene lost 4 bases and the J gene lost 4 bases, with 17 bases spanning the gap. CDR3 sequence: CASSPKTLRGYGYTF. The DNA for the CDR3 is TGTGCCAGCAGCCCTAAGACCCTAAGGGGCTATGGCTACACCTTC.

The rearrangement joins TRBV5-4 to TRBJ1-4, with D possibly being TRBD1 (5 bases). Germline assignment: CDR1 SGHNT and CDR2 YYREEE (reference sequence). Trimming removed 4 bases at V and 2 bases at J, with 12 bases between. The CDR3 runs 15 residues. The CDR3 region has the DNA TGTGCCAGCAGCCGGACGGACACCACTAATGAAAAACTGTTTTTT. Translating it yields CASSRTDTTNEKLFF.

J is TRBJ2-3 and V is TRBV19, with 10 bases lining up with TRBD1. The CDR3 totals 15 residues. Germline V gives CDR1 LNHDA, CDR2 SQIVND (reference sequence). The trim removed 3 bases at V and 4 bases at J, leaving 4 bases unmatched. The CDR3 coding sequence is TGTGCCAGTAGTATGAGGGGACAGGGGCCAGATACGCAGTATTTT. This codes for CASSMRGQGPDTQYF.

The rearrangement joins TRBV9 to TRBJ1-4; tentative D call: TRBD1 (5 bases). Trimming stripped 1 base from V and 8 bases from J, with 15 bases between. The CDR3 is 15 amino acids. CDR1 is SGDLS and CDR2 is YYNGEE in the germline V gene. The CDR3 protein is CASSVKVGGAEKLFF. In nucleotides, the CDR3 is TGTGCCAGCAGCGTAAAAGTTGGAGGGGCAGAAAAACTGTTTTTT.

This clone was seen a handful of times. V usage is TRBV4-3 and J usage is TRBJ1-2; perhaps TRBD1 as D (6 bases). V was clipped by 3 bases and J by 4 bases, with 12 bases between them. CDR1 is LGHNA and CDR2 is YSLEER in the germline V gene. This CDR3 spans 14 amino acids. The CDR3 nucleotides are TGCGCCAGCAGCCAGGCGGGGGGCGGCTATGGCTACACCTTC. Encoded protein: CASSQAGGGYGYTF.

This clone was seen ten or more times. The V gene is TRBV28, the J gene TRBJ2-7, with D maybe TRBD1 (5 bases). Per the germline V gene, CDR1 is MDHEN and CDR2 is SYDVKM. Trimming stripped 5 bases from V and 0 bases from J, with 8 bases between. The CDR3 spans 13 residues. DNA of the CDR3: TGTGCCAGCAGTCCGACAGACTCCTACGAGCAGTACGTC. Translation gives CASSPTDSYEQYV.

The chain couples TRBV18 to TRBJ1-4; no clear D gene. Trimming shortened V by 6 bases and J by 6 bases, and 14 bases separated the two germline ends. CDR1 and CDR2 (germline): KGHSH, LQKENI. There are 14 residues in the CDR3. CDR3 in DNA: TGTGCCAGCTCCAGCAGGATGATTGATGAAAAACTGTTTTTT. Its translation: CASSSRMIDEKLFF.

This clone was seen only a few times. The V and J genes are TRBV11-1 and TRBJ1-1; 7 bases fit TRBD1. The CDR3 consists of 13 residues. The J segment lost 5 bases and the V segment lost 3 bases, leaving 3 bases of the junction unmatched. The germline V gene has CDR1 SGHAT and CDR2 FQDESV (reference sequence). CDR3 protein: CASSFYRGTEAFF. The CDR3 bases are TGTGCCAGCAGCTTTTACAGGGGTACTGAAGCTTTCTTT.

The V gene is TRBV5-4, the J gene TRBJ1-5; TRBD1 matches at 7 bases. With 4 bases clipped from V and 5 bases from J, the junction kept 6 bases outside the gene matches. Germline CDR1 and CDR2: SGHNT and YYREEE (reference sequence). CDR3 length: 14 amino acids. The CDR3 reads CASSHGTAYQPQHF. CDR3 sequence (DNA): TGTGCCAGCAGCCACGGGACAGCCTATCAGCCCCAGCATTTT.

The chain couples TRBV27 to TRBJ1-1; 9 nucleotides match TRBD1. In germline, CDR1 is MNHEY, CDR2 SMNVEV (reference sequence). The CDR3 totals 14 residues. Trimming removed 5 bases from V and 3 bases from J; junction bases left unmatched: 4. The CDR3 DNA reads TGTGCCAGCAGTCTTAGACAGGGGGACACTGAAGCTTTCTTT. It encodes CASSLRQGDTEAFF.

This sequence joins TRBV2 and TRBJ1-2, with D maybe TRBD1 (5 bases). This CDR3 comprises 12 residues. Germline V gene lookup returns CDR1 SNHLY and CDR2 FYNNEI. Trimming removed 7 bases at V and 6 bases at J, with 12 bases between. CDR3 DNA sequence: TGTGCCAGCACGGGGGATCGGGATGGCTACACCTTC. It specifies CASTGDRDGYTF.

The count of this clone is one. J is TRBJ2-5 and V is TRBV27, with D perhaps TRBD1 (5 bases). The CDR3 has 14 amino acids. Germline V CDR1 and CDR2: MNHEY, SMNVEV (reference sequence). Deletions cut 5 bases from V and 5 bases from J, with 15 bases between. The CDR3 region has the DNA TGTGCCAGCAGTCAGCAGGGCCCTGAGGAGACCCAGTACTTC. This encodes CASSQQGPEETQYF.

This chain joins TRBV19 and TRBJ1-2; D gene unclear. This CDR3 region has 12 residues. Trimming pared 9 bases from V and 6 bases from J, leaving 14 bases between. Germline values: CDR1 LNHDA, CDR2 SQIVND (reference sequence). The CDR3 DNA follows: TGTGCCAGCGTGGGAGGGTTGGATGGCTACACCTTC. Amino acids: CASVGGLDGYTF.

The chain couples TRBV5-1 to TRBJ2-5, with a possible D match to TRBD2 (6 bases). The V gene's germline CDR1 is SGHRS and CDR2 YFSETQ. CDR3 length: 15 residues. V lost 5 bases to trimming and J lost 5 bases, with 19 bases between them. In nucleotides, the CDR3 is TGCGCCAGCAGAAAACTCTCCGGGGGTAGGGAGACCCAGTACTTC. This codes for CASRKLSGGRETQYF.

This clone was found a few times. This chain links TRBV19 with TRBJ2-7; D unclear. This CDR3 has 13 amino acids. V was pared by 10 bases and J by 2 bases, with 15 bases between. The germline V gene encodes CDR1 LNHDA and CDR2 SQIVND (reference sequence). DNA for the CDR3: TGTGCCACCACCTCCACGGTTACCTACGAGCAGTACGTC. Its protein product is CATTSTVTYEQYV.

The J gene is TRBJ1-5, the V gene TRBV21-1. TRBV21-1 is shown as a pseudogene. The CDR3 contains 15 residues. The CDR3 here is CASSKAPRGNQPQHF. CDR3 sequence (DNA): TGTGCCAGCAGCAAAGCGCCGCGAGGCAATCAGCCCCAGCATTTT.

The chain employs TRBV11-2 and TRBJ1-1; the match to TRBD1 covers 10 bases. This CDR3 is built from 14 residues. Germline trimming cut 4 bases from V and 10 bases from J; bases unmatched to any gene: 9. The germline gives CDR1 SGHAT, CDR2 FQNNGV. The CDR3 reads CASSYRTGGMLAFF. DNA of the CDR3: TGTGCCAGCAGCTACCGGACAGGGGGAATGCTAGCTTTCTTT.

A single count supports this clone. This chain links TRBV2 with TRBJ1-2; 9 bases are shared with TRBD1. This CDR3 is 11 amino acids long. Germline V gene data show CDR1 as SNHLY and CDR2 as FYNNEI. The CDR3 bases are TGTGCGACAGGGGGGGGAGATGGCTACACCTTC. Translated, it gives CATGGGDGYTF. The full variable domain, its missing parts supplied by reference TRBV2 and TRBJ1-2, is EPEVTQTPSHQVTQMGQEVILRCVPISNHLYFYWYRQILGQKVEFLVSFYNNEISEKSEIFDDQFSVERPDGSNFTLKIRSTKLEDSAMYFCATGGGDGYTFGSGTRLTVV.

The chain employs TRBV12-3 or TRBV12-4 and TRBJ1-1, with D unresolved. The CDR3 loop spans 12 amino acids. V dropped 1 base and J dropped 11 bases, with 11 bases sitting between them. Here the CDR3 DNA reads TGTGCCAGCAGTTTAGTACTCGGTCCGGCTTTCTTT. It is translated as CASSLVLGPAFF.